These 14 T cell receptor beta chains originate from one sample sequenced in a study of vaccination and CD4 T cells after COVID-19. The Oncomine TCR Beta short-read assay generated sequence data from the DNA of cultured CD4+ T cells. One entry per CDR3 protein, called by TCRdb with MiXCR from the PCR reads. The repertoire has more than 15,000 distinct CDR3 sequences, around 40% of them found once; the top ten carry around 3.6%. The antigens these receptors bind are not known. Treatment in this sample: roughly 10-day PBMC culture with coronavirus spike peptide pools or control peptides (ViraFEST assay). Sequenced material: CD4+ T cells from blood, cultured in vitro. The receptors come from a human donor who had recovered from COVID-19.

The chain carries TRBV5-6 and TRBJ2-3; 7 nucleotides align to TRBD2. Germline loops: CDR1 SGHDT, CDR2 YYEEEE. This CDR3 region has 16 residues. Trimming removed 4 bases from V and 0 bases from J; junction bases left unmatched: 8. This CDR3 is CASSVVSGPSTDTQYF. Written as DNA, the CDR3 is TGTGCCAGCAGCGTCGTTAGCGGGCCTAGCACAGATACGCAGTATTTT.

CDR3 nucleotides: TGCAGTGCTAGCACGGGACAGGGTCTCATTTCACCCCTCCACTTT. Protein product: CSASTGQGLISPLHF. The chain recombines TRBV20-1 with TRBJ1-6; 9 bases are shared with TRBD1. J was trimmed by 9 bases and V by 3 bases; bases with no gene match: 9. The germline V gene encodes CDR1 DFQATT and CDR2 SNEGSKA (reference sequence). This CDR3 contains 15 residues.

CDR3: CAISDTLTSGRVHEQYF. The DNA for the CDR3 is TGTGCCATCAGCGACACCTTGACTAGCGGGAGGGTCCACGAGCAGTACTTC. This chain uses TRBV10-3 with TRBJ2-7; 14 bases line up with TRBD2. V shed 6 bases, J shed 5 bases, and the junction held 12 bases outside the gene matches. Germline V gene sequence: CDR1 ENHRY, CDR2 SYGVKD. The CDR3 is 17 amino acids.

V gene TRBV9 combines with J gene TRBJ2-3, with D possibly being TRBD1 or TRBD2 (5 bases each). Trimming cost V 4 bases and J 3 bases, with 9 bases left between them. The CDR3 runs 13 residues. From germline, CDR1 is SGDLS and CDR2 YYNGEE. Here the CDR3 DNA reads TGTGCCAGCAGCCGGGACGGAACAGATACGCAGTATTTT. Translated: CASSRDGTDTQYF. Full variable domain (missing parts from reference TRBV9 and TRBJ2-3): DSGVTQTPKHLITATGQRVTLRCSPRSGDLSVYWYQQSLDQGLQFLIQYYNGEERAKGNILERFSAQQFPDLHSELNLSSLELGDSALYFCASSRDGTDTQYFGPGTRLTVL.

This clonotype was found a few times. V and J are TRBV6-1 and TRBJ2-3, with TRBD1 identical over 7 bases. This CDR3 contains 13 residues. The junction had 5 bases not matched to a gene; V was cut back by 6 bases and J by 5 bases. Germline V gene data show CDR1 as MNHNS and CDR2 as SASEGT. In DNA, the CDR3 is TGTGCCAGCAGGACCGGGACAGAAGATACGCAGTATTTT. This gives the protein CASRTGTEDTQYF.

V usage is TRBV6-5 and J usage is TRBJ2-5, with D unclear. V gave up 2 bases and J gave up 1 base, with 11 bases separating them. Germline values: CDR1 MNHEY, CDR2 SVGAGI. CDR3 length: 15 amino acids. CDR3 in DNA: TGTGCCAGCAGTTACGCACAAGGGCTCCAAGAGACCCAGTACTTC. Translated, it gives CASSYAQGLQETQYF.

This clonotype was picked up a small number of times. V is TRBV20-1 and J is TRBJ2-5, with 10 bases that match TRBD2. Trimming at V came to 5 bases and at J to 6 bases, leaving 9 bases not matched to a gene. In germline, CDR1 is DFQATT, CDR2 SNEGSKA (reference sequence). This CDR3 contains 14 residues. The CDR3: CSAVAGGGRKTQYF. In DNA form, the CDR3 reads TGCAGTGCTGTAGCGGGAGGAGGTCGAAAGACCCAGTACTTC.

The CDR3 spells CASSRGPTGADTQYF. CDR3 nucleotide sequence: TGTGCCAGCAGCCGAGGACCAACTGGGGCAGATACGCAGTATTTT. The chain links TRBV5-5 to TRBJ2-3; unclear D gene. This CDR3 comprises 15 residues. Trimming pared 4 bases from V and 4 bases from J, leaving 16 bases between. From germline, CDR1 is SGHKS and CDR2 YYEKEE (reference sequence).

There are a few counts of this clonotype. The chain joins TRBV10-3 to TRBJ1-1; TRBD1 matches 7 bases. Germline V gene data show CDR1 as ENHRY and CDR2 as SYGVKD. This CDR3 region has 14 residues. Trimming took 6 bases from V and 3 from J; bases not matched to a gene: 7. The CDR3 nucleotides read TGTGCCATCAGGCCCGATACAGGGGACACTGAAGCTTTCTTT. This codes for CAIRPDTGDTEAFF.

This rearrangement joins TRBV7-3 to TRBJ2-1; D not certain. Germline V gene data show CDR1 as SGHTA and CDR2 as FQGTGA. CDR3 length equals 14 residues. V was trimmed by 5 bases and J by 7 bases, leaving 15 bases between them. CDR3 residues: CASSRDPQENEQFF. The CDR3, as DNA: TGTGCCAGCAGCCGCGACCCCCAGGAAAATGAGCAGTTCTTC.

The sample holds a few counts of this clonotype. V and J are TRBV2 and TRBJ1-1; the D gene is possibly TRBD1 (5 bases). CDR1 is SNHLY and CDR2 is FYNNEI in the germline V gene. CDR3 length: 15 amino acids. V was shortened by 3 bases and J by 4 bases, with 15 bases between the two germline ends. DNA for the CDR3: TGTGCCAGCAGTGATGGGGGGGGATGGCCCACTGAAGCTTTCTTT. Its protein product is CASSDGGGWPTEAFF.

This clonotype occurred a few times. The rearrangement links TRBV20-1 to TRBJ2-3; TRBD2 aligns across 9 bases. Unmatched junction bases numbered 7, after V lost 6 bases and J lost 3 bases. Looked up from germline, CDR1 is DFQATT and CDR2 is SNEGSKA (reference sequence). CDR3 length: 14 residues. CDR3 in amino acids: CSAAILAGTDTQYF. CDR3 DNA: TGCAGTGCCGCCATTCTAGCGGGGACAGATACGCAGTATTTT.

This clonotype has more than one count but fewer than ten. The CDR3 reads CASSPGRTGGADTQYF. CDR3 DNA sequence: TGTGCCAGCAGTCCTGGAAGGACAGGGGGTGCAGATACGCAGTATTTT. The chain has TRBV2 and TRBJ2-3; 10 bases match TRBD1. J gave up 4 bases and V 5 bases, and 9 bases lay outside the gene matches. The CDR3 has 16 amino acids. Germline V gene data show CDR1 as SNHLY and CDR2 as FYNNEI.

CDR3 in amino acids: CSATELKISEGPYEQYF. Written as DNA, the CDR3 is TGCAGTGCTACCGAACTAAAGATTAGCGAAGGTCCCTACGAGCAGTACTTC. The chain joins TRBV20-1 to TRBJ2-7, with D perhaps matching TRBD2 (5 bases). CDR3 size: 17 residues. Looked up from germline, CDR1 is DFQATT and CDR2 is SNEGSKA (reference sequence). V dropped 4 bases and J dropped 2 bases, with 24 bases sitting between them.